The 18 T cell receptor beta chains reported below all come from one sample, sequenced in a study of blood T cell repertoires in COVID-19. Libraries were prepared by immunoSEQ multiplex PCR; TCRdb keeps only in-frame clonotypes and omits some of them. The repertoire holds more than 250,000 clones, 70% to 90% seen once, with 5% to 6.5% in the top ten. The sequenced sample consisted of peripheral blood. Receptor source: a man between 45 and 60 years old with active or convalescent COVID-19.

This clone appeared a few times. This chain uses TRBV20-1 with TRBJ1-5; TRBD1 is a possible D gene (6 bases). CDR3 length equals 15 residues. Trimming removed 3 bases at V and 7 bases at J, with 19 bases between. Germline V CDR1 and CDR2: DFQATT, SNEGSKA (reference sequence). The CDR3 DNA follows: TGCAGTGCTAGTCCCTATCAGGGGCTGGGGCAGCCCCAGCATTTT. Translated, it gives CSASPYQGLGQPQHF.

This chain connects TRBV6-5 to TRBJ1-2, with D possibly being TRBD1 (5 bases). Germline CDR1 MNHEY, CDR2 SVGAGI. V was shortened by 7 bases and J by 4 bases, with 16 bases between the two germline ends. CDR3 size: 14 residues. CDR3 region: CASTPQGSAYGYTF. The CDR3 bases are TGTGCCAGCACTCCTCAGGGCTCCGCCTATGGCTACACCTTC.

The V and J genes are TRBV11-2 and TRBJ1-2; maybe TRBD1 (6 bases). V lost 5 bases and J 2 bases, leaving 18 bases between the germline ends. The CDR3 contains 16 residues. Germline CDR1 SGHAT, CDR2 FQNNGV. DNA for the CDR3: TGTGCCAGCAGCCCTAACCCGGGACACCTAAACTATGGCTACACCTTC. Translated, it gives CASSPNPGHLNYGYTF.

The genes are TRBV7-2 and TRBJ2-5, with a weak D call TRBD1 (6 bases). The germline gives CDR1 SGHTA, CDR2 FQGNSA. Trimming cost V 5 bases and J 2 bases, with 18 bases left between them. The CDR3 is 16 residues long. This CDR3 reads CASSLRVRGRQETQYF. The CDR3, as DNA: TGTGCCAGCAGCCTTAGGGTCAGGGGAAGGCAAGAGACCCAGTACTTC.

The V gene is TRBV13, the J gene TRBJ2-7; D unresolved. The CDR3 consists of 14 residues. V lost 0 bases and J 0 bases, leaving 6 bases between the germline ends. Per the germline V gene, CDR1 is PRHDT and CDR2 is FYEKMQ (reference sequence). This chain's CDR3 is CASSLGRYSYEQYF. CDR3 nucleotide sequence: TGTGCCAGCAGCTTAGGCAGGTACTCCTACGAGCAGTACTTC.

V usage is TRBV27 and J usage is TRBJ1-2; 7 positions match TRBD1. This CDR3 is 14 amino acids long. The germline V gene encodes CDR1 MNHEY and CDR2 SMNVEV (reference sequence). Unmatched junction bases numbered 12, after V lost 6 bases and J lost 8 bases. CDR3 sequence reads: CASSQLVTGQGYTF. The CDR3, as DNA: TGTGCCAGCAGCCAACTGGTGACAGGGCAAGGCTACACCTTC.

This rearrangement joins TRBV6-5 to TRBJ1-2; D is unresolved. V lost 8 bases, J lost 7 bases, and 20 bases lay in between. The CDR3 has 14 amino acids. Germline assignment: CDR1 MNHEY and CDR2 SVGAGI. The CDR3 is CASGLGVGSSGYTF. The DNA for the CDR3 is TGTGCCAGCGGGCTGGGAGTAGGGTCCAGTGGCTACACCTTC.

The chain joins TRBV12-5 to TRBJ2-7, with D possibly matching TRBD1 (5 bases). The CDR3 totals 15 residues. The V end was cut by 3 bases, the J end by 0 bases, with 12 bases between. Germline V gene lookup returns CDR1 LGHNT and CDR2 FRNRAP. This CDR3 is CASGLRQQSSYEQYF. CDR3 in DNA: TGTGCTAGTGGTTTACGACAGCAGAGCTCCTACGAGCAGTACTTC.

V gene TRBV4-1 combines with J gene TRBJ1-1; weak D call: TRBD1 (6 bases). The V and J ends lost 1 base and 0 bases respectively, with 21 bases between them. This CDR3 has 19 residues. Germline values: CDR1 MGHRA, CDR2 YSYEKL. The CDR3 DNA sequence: TGCGCCAGCAGCCAAGCCTGGGGGCAAAGATCTTCCATGAACACTGAAGCTTTCTTT. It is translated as CASSQAWGQRSSMNTEAFF.

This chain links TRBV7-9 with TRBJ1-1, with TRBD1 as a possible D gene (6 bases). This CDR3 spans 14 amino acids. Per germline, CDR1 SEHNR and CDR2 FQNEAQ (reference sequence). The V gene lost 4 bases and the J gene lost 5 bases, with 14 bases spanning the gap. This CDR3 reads CASSSEGGRTEAFF. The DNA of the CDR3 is TGTGCCAGCAGCTCCGAAGGGGGTCGGACTGAAGCTTTCTTT. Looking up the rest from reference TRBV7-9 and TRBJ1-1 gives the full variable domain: DTGVSQNPRHKITKRGQNVTFRCDPISEHNRLYWYRQTLGQGPEFLTYFQNEAQLEKSRLLSDRFSAERPKGSFSTLEIQRTEQGDSAMYLCASSSEGGRTEAFFGQGTRLTVV.

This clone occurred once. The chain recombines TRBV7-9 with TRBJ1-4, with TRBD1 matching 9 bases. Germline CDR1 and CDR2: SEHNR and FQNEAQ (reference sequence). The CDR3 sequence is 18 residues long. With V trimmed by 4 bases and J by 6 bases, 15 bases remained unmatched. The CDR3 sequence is CASSSLWDRDRRHEKLFF. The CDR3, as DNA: TGTGCCAGCAGCTCCCTCTGGGACAGGGACCGTCGGCATGAAAAACTGTTTTTT.

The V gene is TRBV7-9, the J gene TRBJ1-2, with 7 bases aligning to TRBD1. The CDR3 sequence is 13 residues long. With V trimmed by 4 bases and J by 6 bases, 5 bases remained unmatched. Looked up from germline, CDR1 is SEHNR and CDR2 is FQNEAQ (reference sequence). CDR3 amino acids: CASSSGQLHGYTF. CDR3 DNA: TGTGCCAGCAGCTCGGGACAGCTACATGGCTACACCTTC.

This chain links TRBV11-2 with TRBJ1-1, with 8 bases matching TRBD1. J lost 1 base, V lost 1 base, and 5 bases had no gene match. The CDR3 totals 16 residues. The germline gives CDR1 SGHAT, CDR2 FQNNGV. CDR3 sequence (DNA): TGTGCCAGCAGCTTAGGCGCCGGGACAGGGAACACTGAAGCTTTCTTT. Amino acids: CASSLGAGTGNTEAFF. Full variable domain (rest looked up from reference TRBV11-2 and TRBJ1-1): EAGVAQSPRYKIIEKRQSVAFWCNPISGHATLYWYQQILGQGPKLLIQFQNNGVVDDSQLPKDRFSAERLKGVDSTLKIQPAKLEDSAVYLCASSLGAGTGNTEAFFGQGTRLTVV.

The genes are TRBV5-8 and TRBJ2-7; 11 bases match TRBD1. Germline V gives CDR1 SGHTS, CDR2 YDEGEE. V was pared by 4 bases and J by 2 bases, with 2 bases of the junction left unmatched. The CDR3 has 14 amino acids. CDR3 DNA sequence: TGTGCCAGCAGCCCGGGACAGGGGGCCTACGAGCAGTACTTC. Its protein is CASSPGQGAYEQYF.

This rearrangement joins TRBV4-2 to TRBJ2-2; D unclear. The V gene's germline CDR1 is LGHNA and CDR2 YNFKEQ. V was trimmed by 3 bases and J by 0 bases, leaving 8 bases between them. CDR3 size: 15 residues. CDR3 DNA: TGTGCCAGCAGCCAGTCGACAACGAACACCGGGGAGCTGTTTTTT. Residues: CASSQSTTNTGELFF.

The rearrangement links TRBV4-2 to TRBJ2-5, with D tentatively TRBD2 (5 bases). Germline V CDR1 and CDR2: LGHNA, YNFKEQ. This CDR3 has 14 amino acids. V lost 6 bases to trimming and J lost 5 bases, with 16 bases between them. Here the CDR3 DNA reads TGTGCCAGCAGTCCTAGGGAGTCCCGGGAGACCCAGTACTTC. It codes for CASSPRESRETQYF.

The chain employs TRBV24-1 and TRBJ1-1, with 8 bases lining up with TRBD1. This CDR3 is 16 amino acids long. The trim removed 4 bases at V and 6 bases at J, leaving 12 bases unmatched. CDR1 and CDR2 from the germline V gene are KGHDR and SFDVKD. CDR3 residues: CATSDQGAGGVSEAFF. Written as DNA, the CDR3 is TGTGCCACCAGTGACCAAGGGGCAGGGGGCGTATCTGAAGCTTTCTTT.

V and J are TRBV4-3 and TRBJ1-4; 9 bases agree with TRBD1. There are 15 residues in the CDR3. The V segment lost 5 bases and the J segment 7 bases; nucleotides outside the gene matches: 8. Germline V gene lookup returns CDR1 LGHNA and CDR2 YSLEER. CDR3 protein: CASSYLGQGAEKLFF. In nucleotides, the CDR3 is TGCGCCAGCAGCTATCTGGGACAGGGTGCTGAAAAACTGTTTTTT.